The next 7 T cell receptor beta chains were all read from a single sample in a study of blood T cell repertoires in COVID-19. Profiling relied on immunoSEQ multiplex PCR, and the TCRdb table lists in-frame clones only, not all of them. The repertoire holds about 240,000 clones, with roughly 88% as singletons. The sample consisted of peripheral blood. These receptors came from an elderly man with acute or convalescent COVID-19.

This rearrangement joins TRBV6-5 to TRBJ1-1, with 8 bases lining up with TRBD1. The germline gives CDR1 MNHEY, CDR2 SVGAGI. CDR3 length: 13 residues. Losses at the gene ends were 7 bases for V and 4 bases for J; bases not matched to a gene: 5. The chain's CDR3 is CASKGQGLTEAFF. CDR3 nucleotide sequence: TGTGCCAGCAAAGGACAGGGTCTCACTGAAGCTTTCTTT.

CDR3 sequence: CASSWGQIYGYTF. DNA for the CDR3: TGTGCCAGCAGTTGGGGACAGATATATGGCTACACCTTC. The chain carries TRBV12-3 or TRBV12-4 and TRBJ1-2; 7 positions match TRBD1. This CDR3 is 13 amino acids long. Trimming at V came to 4 bases and at J to 5 bases, leaving 4 bases not matched to a gene.

This clone occurred a few times. In nucleotides, the CDR3 is TGCGCCAGCAGCTTACAGGTTGCTAGCACAGATACGCAGTATTTT. Protein sequence: CASSLQVASTDTQYF. The chain links TRBV5-1 to TRBJ2-3, with D maybe TRBD1 (5 bases). The V end was cut by 2 bases, the J end by 0 bases, with 10 bases between. Germline V gene lookup returns CDR1 SGHRS and CDR2 YFSETQ. This CDR3 spans 15 amino acids.

The J gene is TRBJ1-1, the V gene TRBV6-2 or TRBV6-3; D gene ambiguous. V dropped 4 bases and J dropped 4 bases, with 16 bases sitting between them. From germline, CDR1 is MNHEY and CDR2 SVGEGT. This CDR3 has 15 residues. CDR3 region: CASSSVEVVSTEAFF. The CDR3 coding sequence is TGTGCCAGCAGTTCCGTTGAGGTTGTGAGCACTGAAGCTTTCTTT.

CDR3 amino acids: CASSGLQGRNTIYF. As DNA, the CDR3 is TGTGCCAGCAGCGGATTACAGGGTCGAAACACCATATATTTT. The V call is TRBV9, the J call TRBJ1-3; D possibly corresponds to TRBD1 (6 bases). The CDR3 sequence is 14 residues long. Per germline, CDR1 SGDLS and CDR2 YYNGEE. V dropped 3 bases and J dropped 5 bases, with 12 bases sitting between them.

Concerning this clone itself: One end of the junction fails to match germline, which may point to a read error. The chain is built from TRBV7-9 and TRBJ1-4, with 7 positions matching TRBD1. This CDR3 spans 16 amino acids. CDR1 and CDR2 from the germline V gene are SEHNR and FQNEAQ (reference sequence). CDR3 sequence: CASSLVLTGDERDCIF. In DNA, the CDR3 is TGTGCCAGCAGCTTAGTTCTCACAGGGGATGAGAGGGACTGCATTTTT.

The V gene is TRBV6-5, the J gene TRBJ2-7; 9 nucleotides align to TRBD1. Trimming at V came to 6 bases and at J to 1 base, leaving 7 bases not matched to a gene. The CDR3 is made up of 15 amino acids. The germline gives CDR1 MNHEY, CDR2 SVGAGI. CDR3 region: CASSEDRGKSYEQYF. CDR3 DNA: TGTGCCAGCAGCGAGGACAGGGGCAAATCCTACGAGCAGTACTTC.